A single sample is the source of the 3 T cell receptor beta chains below, sequenced in a study of blood T cell repertoires in COVID-19. The repertoire was sequenced with immunoSEQ multiplex PCR; TCRdb's copy has only in-frame clones and lacks some. Of 180,000 or so clones in the sample, around 80% were seen once. The source material was peripheral blood. These receptors all come from a man between 45 and 60 years old who had recovered from COVID-19.

The V and J genes are TRBV13 and TRBJ2-5, with TRBD2 matching over 12 bases. V was pared by 0 bases and J by 1 base, with 0 bases of the junction left unmatched. The CDR3 is made up of 16 amino acids. Per the germline V gene, CDR1 is PRHDT and CDR2 is FYEKMQ (reference sequence). The CDR3 sequence is CASSLGLAGGQETQYF. CDR3 nucleotides: TGTGCCAGCAGCTTAGGACTAGCGGGGGGCCAAGAGACCCAGTACTTC.

This chain links TRBV7-2 with TRBJ2-3; weak D call: TRBD2 (5 bases). Germline V CDR1 and CDR2: SGHTA, FQGNSA. Trimming took off 4 bases at V and 0 bases at J, with 14 bases between the two ends. The CDR3 runs to 16 residues. CDR3 sequence (DNA): TGTGCCAGCAGCTCCGTAGCGACGCAAAGCACAGATACGCAGTATTTT. Encoded protein: CASSSVATQSTDTQYF.

V gene TRBV6-6 combines with J gene TRBJ2-6, with D maybe TRBD2 (6 bases). This CDR3 region has 17 residues. Deletions cut 5 bases from V and 2 bases from J, with 16 bases between. Germline loops: CDR1 MNHNY, CDR2 SVGAGI (reference sequence). The CDR3 protein is CASSLWQGGTGANVLTF. CDR3 nucleotides: TGTGCCAGCAGTCTGTGGCAGGGAGGAACTGGGGCCAACGTCCTGACTTTC.